A single sample is the source of the 18 T cell receptor beta chains below, sequenced in a study of cytomegalovirus exposure and HLA in healthy donors. PCR amplification relied on 60 Vbeta primers (plus 13 Jbeta primers). Some clones are missing from TCRdb's copy, which holds only in-frame ones; the method was immunoSEQ multiplex PCR. The sample includes roughly 110,000 clones, about 71% of them seen just once. Sequenced input: PBMCs. Every receptor here comes from a boy younger than 18 in good health and CMV-seronegative.

This clone came up a few times. The chain is built from TRBV5-6 and TRBJ1-3; D is ambiguous. Germline lookup yields CDR1 SGHDT and CDR2 YYEEEE. Deletions cut 1 base from V and 9 bases from J, with 11 bases between. CDR3 length: 13 residues. CDR3 in DNA: TGTGCCAGCAGCTTGACCACCCGGGGCACCATATATTTT. This encodes CASSLTTRGTIYF.

The chain joins TRBV6-5 to TRBJ1-1; tentatively, D is TRBD1 (5 bases). The CDR3 length is 13 residues. CDR1 and CDR2 (germline): MNHEY, SVGAGI. Trimming removed 6 bases at V and 5 bases at J, with 13 bases between. CDR3 loop: CASSTGGGTEAFF. The CDR3 DNA sequence: TGTGCCAGCAGCACGGGGGGTGGAACTGAAGCTTTCTTT.

This chain uses TRBV27 with TRBJ1-5, with D maybe TRBD1 (6 bases). The ends were cut back, 7 bases at V and 6 bases at J, with 16 bases in the middle. This CDR3 has 14 residues. Germline V gene lookup returns CDR1 MNHEY and CDR2 SMNVEV (reference sequence). DNA of the CDR3: TGTGCCAGCAACCAGTGGGGGCAGGGTCAGCCCCAGCATTTT. Translation: CASNQWGQGQPQHF.

This clone was picked up a small number of times. The rearrangement joins TRBV27 to TRBJ2-7; 7 bases match TRBD2. CDR1 is MNHEY, CDR2 SMNVEV, per germline (reference sequence). The V and J ends lost 6 bases and 6 bases, in that order; junction bases with no gene match: 11. This CDR3 has 14 amino acids. The CDR3 loop reads CASRVGGSAAEQYF. DNA for the CDR3: TGTGCCAGCAGGGTGGGGGGGAGCGCGGCCGAGCAGTACTTC.

The V and J genes are TRBV30 and TRBJ1-5, with a possible D match to TRBD1 (5 bases). The germline V gene encodes CDR1 GTSNPN and CDR2 SVGIG (reference sequence). V was cut by 0 bases and J by 0 bases, with 12 bases left in between. The CDR3 covers 16 residues. CDR3 in DNA: TGTGCCTGGAGTGTATCGGGGGGGTATAGCAATCAGCCCCAGCATTTT. Protein: CAWSVSGGYSNQPQHF.

This chain joins TRBV5-1 and TRBJ2-3, with 13 positions matching TRBD2. The germline gives CDR1 SGHRS, CDR2 YFSETQ. With V trimmed by 4 bases and J by 2 bases, 7 bases remained unmatched. The CDR3 loop spans 17 amino acids. The CDR3 bases are TGCGCCAGCAGCCCACCTGGACTAGCGGGGGCCACAGATACGCAGTATTTT. This gives the protein CASSPPGLAGATDTQYF.

The rearrangement uses TRBV6-6 and TRBJ2-3; maybe TRBD2 (7 bases). Trimming pared 5 bases from V and 1 base from J, leaving 13 bases between. Germline V gene lookup returns CDR1 MNHNY and CDR2 SVGAGI (reference sequence). This CDR3 spans 15 amino acids. CDR3 protein: CASSGAGARTDTQYF. The CDR3 DNA reads as TGTGCCAGCAGTGGGGCGGGGGCCCGCACAGATACGCAGTATTTT.

V and J are TRBV30 and TRBJ1-5; D perhaps matches TRBD1 (5 bases). The V gene's germline CDR1 is GTSNPN and CDR2 SVGIG (reference sequence). There are 14 residues in the CDR3. V gave up 0 bases and J gave up 9 bases, with 15 bases separating them. The DNA for the CDR3 is TGTGCCTGGAGTGTATCTGCCTCCGGGGGGCCCCAGCATTTT. It encodes CAWSVSASGGPQHF. Together with reference TRBV30 and TRBJ1-5, the CDR3 gives the full variable domain: SQTIHQWPATLVQPVGSPLSLECTVEGTSNPNLYWYRQAAGRGLQLLFYSVGIGQISSEVPQNLSASRPQDRQFILSSKKLLLSDSGFYLCAWSVSASGGPQHFGDGTRLSIL.

The rearrangement links TRBV4-3 to TRBJ2-2; D gene ambiguous. CDR3 length: 15 amino acids. V was cut by 4 bases and J by 1 base, with 10 bases left in between. Germline V gene sequence: CDR1 LGHNA, CDR2 YSLEER. The CDR3 is CASSRKTMNTGELFF. The CDR3 DNA reads TGCGCCAGCAGCCGAAAGACAATGAACACCGGGGAGCTGTTTTTT.

The chain joins TRBV5-4 to TRBJ2-7; 7 nucleotides agree with TRBD1. Unmatched junction bases numbered 2, after V lost 4 bases and J lost 4 bases. Looked up from germline, CDR1 is SGHNT and CDR2 is YYREEE (reference sequence). There are 12 residues in the CDR3. The CDR3 DNA follows: TGTGCCAGCAGCAGGGACAGATACGAGCAGTACTTC. This sequence encodes CASSRDRYEQYF.

The rearrangement uses TRBV25-1 and TRBJ2-7; 7 nucleotides match TRBD1. The CDR3 sequence is 14 residues long. Germline CDR1 and CDR2: MGHDK and SYGVNS. The V segment lost 7 bases and the J segment 5 bases; nucleotides outside the gene matches: 11. CDR3 amino acids: CASTDREVSNEQYF. The CDR3 bases are TGTGCCAGCACCGACAGGGAAGTAAGCAACGAGCAGTACTTC.

V is TRBV5-1 and J is TRBJ2-3; TRBD2 matches 11 bases. CDR3 length: 16 amino acids. After removal of 2 bases from V and 0 bases from J, the junction contained 2 bases not matched to a gene. Germline CDR1 and CDR2: SGHRS and YFSETQ. The CDR3: CASSFRTSGSTDTQYF. In DNA form, the CDR3 reads TGCGCCAGCAGCTTCCGGACTAGCGGGAGCACAGATACGCAGTATTTT. The full variable domain, completed using reference TRBV5-1 and TRBJ2-3, is KAGVTQTPRYLIKTRGQQVTLSCSPISGHRSVSWYQQTPGQGLQFLFEYFSETQRNKGNFPGRFSGRQFSNSRSEMNVSTLELGDSALYLCASSFRTSGSTDTQYFGPGTRLTVL.

This clone occurred once. V and J are TRBV7-9 and TRBJ2-1, with TRBD1 matching 8 bases. Germline V gene data show CDR1 as SEHNR and CDR2 as FQNEAQ (reference sequence). The CDR3 totals 15 residues. V lost 7 bases to trimming and J lost 10 bases; unmatched junction nucleotides: 15. The CDR3 DNA reads TGTGCCAGCAACCACTTCTCTGGTCGGGACAGGGAGCAGTTCTTC. Protein: CASNHFSGRDREQFF.

J is TRBJ2-7 and V is TRBV5-1, with TRBD1 as a possible D gene (5 bases). V lost 4 bases to trimming and J lost 6 bases, with 20 bases between them. The CDR3 length is 15 residues. The germline V gene encodes CDR1 SGHRS and CDR2 YFSETQ. For the CDR3, the DNA is TGCGCCAGCAGCATTCAGGGTTCGTTTATCGGCGAGCAGTACTTC. Protein sequence: CASSIQGSFIGEQYF. Supplemented by reference TRBV5-1 and TRBJ2-7, the full variable domain reads KAGVTQTPRYLIKTRGQQVTLSCSPISGHRSVSWYQQTPGQGLQFLFEYFSETQRNKGNFPGRFSGRQFSNSRSEMNVSTLELGDSALYLCASSIQGSFIGEQYFGPGTRLTVT.

This clone was found a few times. The CDR3 region has the DNA TGTGCCAGCAGCCCGCCCGGACTAGCGGCACAAGAGACCCAGTACTTC. It translates to CASSPPGLAAQETQYF. This chain joins TRBV5-4 and TRBJ2-5; TRBD2 matches at 10 bases. J lost 2 bases, V lost 4 bases, and 8 bases had no gene match. CDR1 is SGHNT and CDR2 is YYREEE in the germline V gene (reference sequence). This CDR3 is built from 16 residues.

The V call is TRBV5-4, the J call TRBJ2-1, with D possibly matching TRBD2 (6 bases). V gave up 4 bases and J gave up 6 bases, with 11 bases separating them. This CDR3 has 13 residues. Germline assignment: CDR1 SGHNT and CDR2 YYREEE (reference sequence). CDR3 DNA: TGTGCCAGCAGCCTTACGACTAGCAATGAGCAGTTCTTC. Protein: CASSLTTSNEQFF.

The V gene is TRBV29-1, the J gene TRBJ2-7; 12 bases line up with TRBD2. Germline V CDR1 and CDR2: SQVTM, ANQGSEA. Unmatched junction bases numbered 13, after V lost 7 bases and J lost 3 bases. The CDR3 runs to 16 residues. CDR3 nucleotides: TGCAGCGCCGCTCAGCCTAGCGGGGGGGTTAACTACGAGCAGTACTTC. Translation gives CSAAQPSGGVNYEQYF.

This clone was detected a few times. The chain uses TRBV10-3 and TRBJ1-1, with D unresolved. CDR3 length equals 14 residues. V shed 0 bases and J shed 0 bases, with 5 bases lying between them. Germline V gene sequence: CDR1 ENHRY, CDR2 SYGVKD. CDR3 nucleotides: TGTGCCATCAGTGAGTCGTCGGTGAACACTGAAGCTTTCTTT. Translated: CAISESSVNTEAFF.